This T cell receptor beta chain was retrieved from a study of CD8+ T cells in alopecia areata. About the study: Treatment with tofacitinib (6 to 18 months) was followed by 6 months off drug.

This clone was counted a few times. Peripheral blood and lesional scalp punch biopsies were taken from alopecia areata patients. Germline CDR1 is LNHDA and CDR2 is SQIVND (reference sequence). This CDR3 region has 15 residues. The V and J ends lost 7 bases and 4 bases, in that order; junction bases with no gene match: 8. Extracted RNA was reverse transcribed into cDNA, the sequencing template. Data came from immunoSEQ multiplex PCR; TCRdb stores just in-frame clones and leaves some out. This sample has hundreds of thousands of clones, with 50% to 65% found just once. This TCR was sampled from a human donor with alopecia areata. This sample comprised CD4+ T cells sorted from blood, obtained at week 0. This chain joins TRBV19 and TRBJ2-2; 8 bases match TRBD1. CDR3 sequence: CASTWTGSGTGELFF. In DNA form, the CDR3 reads TGTGCCAGTACTTGGACAGGGTCAGGCACCGGGGAGCTGTTTTTT. The whole variable domain, remainder taken from reference TRBV19 and TRBJ2-2, is DGGITQSPKYLFRKEGQNVTLSCEQNLNHDAMYWYRQDPGQGLRLIYYSQIVNDFQKGDIAEGYSVSREKKESFPLTVTSAQKNPTAFYLCASTWTGSGTGELFFGEGSRLTVL.